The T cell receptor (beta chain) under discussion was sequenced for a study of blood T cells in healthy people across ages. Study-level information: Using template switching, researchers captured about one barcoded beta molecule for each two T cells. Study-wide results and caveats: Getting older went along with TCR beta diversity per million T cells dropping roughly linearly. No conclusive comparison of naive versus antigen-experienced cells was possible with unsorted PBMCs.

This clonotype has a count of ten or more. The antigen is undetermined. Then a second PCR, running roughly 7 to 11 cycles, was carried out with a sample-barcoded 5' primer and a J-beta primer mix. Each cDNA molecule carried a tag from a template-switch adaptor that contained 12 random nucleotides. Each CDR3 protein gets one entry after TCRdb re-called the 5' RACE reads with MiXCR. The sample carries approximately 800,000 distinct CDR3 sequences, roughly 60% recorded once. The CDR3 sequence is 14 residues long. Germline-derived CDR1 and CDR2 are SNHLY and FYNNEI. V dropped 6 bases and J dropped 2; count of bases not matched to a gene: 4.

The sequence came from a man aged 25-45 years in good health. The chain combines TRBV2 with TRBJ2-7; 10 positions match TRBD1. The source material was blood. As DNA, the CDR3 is TGTGCCAGCAGGGACAGGGGGATCACCTACGAGCAGTACTTC. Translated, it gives CASRDRGITYEQYF.